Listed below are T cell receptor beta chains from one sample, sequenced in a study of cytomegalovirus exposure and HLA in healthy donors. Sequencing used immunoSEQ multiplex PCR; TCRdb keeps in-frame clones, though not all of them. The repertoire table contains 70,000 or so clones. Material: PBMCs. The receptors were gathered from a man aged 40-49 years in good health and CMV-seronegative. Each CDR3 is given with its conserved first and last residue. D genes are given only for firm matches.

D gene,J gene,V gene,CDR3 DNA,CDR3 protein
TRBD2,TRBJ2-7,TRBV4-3,TGCGCCAGCAGCCAAGATGGAGACCTAGCGGGACCCCACGAGCAGTACTTC,CASSQDGDLAGPHEQYF
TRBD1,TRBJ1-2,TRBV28,TGTGCCAGCAGTAAACAAAGGGACAGGAGAAACTATGGCTACACCTTC,CASSKQRDRRNYGYTF
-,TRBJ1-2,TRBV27,TGTGCCAGCAGTCCCCGGACACGCAACTATGGCTACACCTTC,CASSPRTRNYGYTF
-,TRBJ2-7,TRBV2,TGTGCCAGCTACAGGGCAAGCTCCTACGAGCAGTACTTC,CASYRASSYEQYF
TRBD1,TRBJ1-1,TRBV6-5,TGTGCCAGCAGTGAGACAGGGGCTAAGACTGAAGCTTTCTTT,CASSETGAKTEAFF
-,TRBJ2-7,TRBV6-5,TGTGCCAGCAGCCCCGCGTCCACCTACGAGCAGTACTTC,CASSPASTYEQYF
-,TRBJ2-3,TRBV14,TGTGCCAGCAGCCAAGACTTAGAAGATACGCAGTATTTT,CASSQDLEDTQYF
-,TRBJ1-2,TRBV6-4,TGCGCCAGCAGTGACTCCGGGGTCGGCTACACCTTC,CASSDSGVGYTF
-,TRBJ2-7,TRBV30,TGTGCCTGGAGTGCCAGCGCGAGCTCCTACGAGCAGTACTTC,CAWSASASSYEQYF
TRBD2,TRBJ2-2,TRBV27,TGTGCCAGCAGTCCATCTAGCGGGGTCACCGGGGAGCTGTTTTTT,CASSPSSGVTGELFF
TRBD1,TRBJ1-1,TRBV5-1,TGCGCCAGCAGCTTGGAACCGGGACAGGGCCGTCGGGCTTTCTTT,CASSLEPGQGRRAFF
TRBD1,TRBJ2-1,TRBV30,TGTGCCTGGAATGGACAGGGGTCAAGCTCCTACAATGAGCAGTTCTTC,CAWNGQGSSSYNEQFF
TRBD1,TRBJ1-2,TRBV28,TGTGCCAGCAGTAAAACCGGGACAGGGAATGGCTACACCTTC,CASSKTGTGNGYTF
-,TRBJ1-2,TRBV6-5,TGTGCCAGCAGTACAAGACCCGAGGGTAACTATGGCTACACCTTC,CASSTRPEGNYGYTF
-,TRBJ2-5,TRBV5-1,TGCGCCAGCAGCTTGACAGTAGCGAGGTACCAAGAGACCCAGTACTTC,CASSLTVARYQETQYF
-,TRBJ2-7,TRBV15,TGTGCCACCAGCAGAGGTTCTTACGAGCAGTACTTC,CATSRGSYEQYF
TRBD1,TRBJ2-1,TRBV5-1,TGCGCCAGCAGCTCAGTCTGGGACAGGGGGTACAATGAGCAGTTCTTC,CASSSVWDRGYNEQFF
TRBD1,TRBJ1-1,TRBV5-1,TGCGCCAGCAGCCCTGGGACAGGGGTCTCTGAAGCTTTCTTT,CASSPGTGVSEAFF
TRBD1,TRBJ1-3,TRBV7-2,TGTGCCAGCAGAGCTGGGACAGGGGCCTCTGGAAACACCATATATTTT,CASRAGTGASGNTIYF
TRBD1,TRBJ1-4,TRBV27,TGTGCCAGCAGTTCGCCGGGACAGCCTAATGAAAAACTGTTTTTT,CASSSPGQPNEKLFF
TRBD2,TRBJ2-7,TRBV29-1,TGCAGCGTTGTGGGACTAGCGGGAGTGGCCTACGAGCAGTACTTC,CSVVGLAGVAYEQYF
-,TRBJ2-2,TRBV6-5,TGTGCCAGCACGCCAGGACGACTAACCGGGGAGCTGTTTTTT,CASTPGRLTGELFF
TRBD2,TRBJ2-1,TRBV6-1,TGTGCCAGCACTAATAGCGGGGGGCCCTGGGAGCAGTTCTTC,CASTNSGGPWEQFF
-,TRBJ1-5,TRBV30,TGTGCCTGGAGTGTGCTAGGTCGGGATCAGCCCCAGCATTTT,CAWSVLGRDQPQHF
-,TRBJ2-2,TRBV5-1,TGCGCCAGCAGCGCCGGGACACATCACACCGGGGAGCTGTTTTTT,CASSAGTHHTGELFF
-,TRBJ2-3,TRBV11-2,TGTGCCAGCAGCTTAGGGGCAGGGTTCACAGATACGCAGTATTTT,CASSLGAGFTDTQYF
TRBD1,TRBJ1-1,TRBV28,TGTGCCAGCAGCCAGAGGGGGCTTGGAAACACTGAAGCTTTCTTT,CASSQRGLGNTEAFF
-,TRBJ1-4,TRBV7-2,TGTGCCAGCAGCCGCGTGACAGGCAATAATGAAAAACTGTTTTTT,CASSRVTGNNEKLFF
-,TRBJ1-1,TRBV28,TGTGCCAGCAGTGGAGAACAGGGTATTGGCACTGAAGCTTTCTTT,CASSGEQGIGTEAFF
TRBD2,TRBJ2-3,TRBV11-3,TGTGCCAGCAGCCCATTTGGGGGAGGGGAAACAGATACGCAGTATTTT,CASSPFGGGETDTQYF
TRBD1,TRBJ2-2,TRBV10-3,TGTGCCATCAGGAGACAGGGTGTCACCGGGGAGCTGTTTTTT,CAIRRQGVTGELFF
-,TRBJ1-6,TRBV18,TGTGCCAGCTCACCGAGGTTGGATTCACCCCTCCACTTT,CASSPRLDSPLHF
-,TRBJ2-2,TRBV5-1,TGCGCCAGCAGCCGACGGGGGACCGGGGAGCTGTTTTTT,CASSRRGTGELFF
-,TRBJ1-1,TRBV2,TGTGCCAGCAGTGACCCGACAACAGGGATCACTGAAGCTTTCTTT,CASSDPTTGITEAFF
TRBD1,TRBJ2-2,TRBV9,TGTGCCAGCAGCGTAGAGGGGGCGGCCACCGGGGAGCTGTTTTTT,CASSVEGAATGELFF
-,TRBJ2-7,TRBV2,TGTGCCAGCAGTGGTGACACTCCCTACGAGCAGTACTTC,CASSGDTPYEQYF
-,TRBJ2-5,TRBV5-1,TGCGCCAGCAGCTTTGGTTCCGCAGGCCACGAGACCCAGTACTTC,CASSFGSAGHETQYF
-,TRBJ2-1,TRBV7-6,TGTGCCAGCAGCTTCAATACGGGGAATGAGCAGTTCTTC,CASSFNTGNEQFF
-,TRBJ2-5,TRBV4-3,TGCGCCAGCAGCCCCCAAGGGGGGGGCGTTCAGGAGACCCAGTACTTC,CASSPQGGGVQETQYF
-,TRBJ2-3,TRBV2,TGTGCCAGCAGTGCAGCAGATACGCAGTATTTT,CASSAADTQYF